This TCR beta chain was recovered during a study of T cells after yellow fever vaccination. Findings of the study overall: The secondary response showed a weaker magnitude and a faster peak, day 5 versus 15.

There are 11 residues in the CDR3. V gave up 6 bases and J gave up 12 bases; unmatched junction bases: 3. The germline gives CDR1 SNHLY, CDR2 FYNNEI. MiXCR, applied by TCRdb to the 5' RACE reads, yields one record per CDR3 protein. The repertoire holds approximately 300,000 distinct CDR3 sequences, with about an eighth as singletons. The sample holds a few counts of this clonotype. No antigen is known for it. The input for sequencing was CD4+ T cells sorted from PBMCs, taken 45 days after the yellow fever booster vaccination. The rearrangement joins TRBV2 to TRBJ2-7; 12 bases map to TRBD1. The receptor's source is a man in his thirties or forties who received the YFV17D yellow fever vaccine. CDR3 DNA sequence: TGTGCCAGCAGAGGGACAGGGGGCAGGTACTTC. It translates to CASRGTGGRYF. The variable domain in full, completed from reference TRBV2 and TRBJ2-7, reads EPEVTQTPSHQVTQMGQEVILRCVPISNHLYFYWYRQILGQKVEFLVSFYNNEISEKSEIFDDQFSVERPDGSNFTLKIRSTKLEDSAMYFCASRGTGGRYFGPGTRLTVT.